This T cell receptor beta chain was observed in a study of blood T cells in healthy people across ages. PCR was performed a second time for about 7 to 12 cycles using a sample-barcoded 5' primer and a J-beta primer mix. TCRdb passed the 5' RACE reads through MiXCR, listing each CDR3 protein once. This table holds about 830,000 distinct CDR3 sequences, 62% found once. This clonotype was picked up a small number of times. Germline V lookup: CDR1 SQVTM, CDR2 ANQGSEA. The CDR3 contains 15 residues. Trimming stripped 4 bases from V and 2 bases from J, with 12 bases between. The receptor's source is a man aged 30 to 45 in good health. The specimen sequenced was blood. V gene TRBV29-1 combines with J gene TRBJ2-6; no firm D call. CDR3 nucleotides: TGCAGCGTTGCTGTCACCCGAGCTGGGGCCAACGTCCTGACTTTC. Amino acid sequence: CSVAVTRAGANVLTF.